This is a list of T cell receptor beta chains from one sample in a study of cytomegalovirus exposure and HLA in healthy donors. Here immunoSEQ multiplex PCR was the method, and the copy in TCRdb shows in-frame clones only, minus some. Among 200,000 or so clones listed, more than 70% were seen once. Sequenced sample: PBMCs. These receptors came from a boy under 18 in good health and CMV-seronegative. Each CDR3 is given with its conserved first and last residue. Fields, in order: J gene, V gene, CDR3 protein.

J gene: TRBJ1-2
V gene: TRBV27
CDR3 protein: CASRTGGAYYGYTF

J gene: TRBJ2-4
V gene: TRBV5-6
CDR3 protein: CASSLRVLAKNIQYF

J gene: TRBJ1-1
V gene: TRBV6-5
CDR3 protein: CASSGDRGRTEAFF

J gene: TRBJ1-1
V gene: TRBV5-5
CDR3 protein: CASSLGEVYNTEAFF

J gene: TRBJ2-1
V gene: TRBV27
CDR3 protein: CASSKTYGEQFF

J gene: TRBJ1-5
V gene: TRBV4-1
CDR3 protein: CASGQGNQPQHF

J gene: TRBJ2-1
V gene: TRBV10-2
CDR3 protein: CATLKGQGRSYNEQFF

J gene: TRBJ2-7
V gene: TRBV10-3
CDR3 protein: CAITGEVFPYEQYF

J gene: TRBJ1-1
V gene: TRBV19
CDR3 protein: CASSIGQGGGAEAFF

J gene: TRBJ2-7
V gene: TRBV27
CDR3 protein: CASSFPFGGEQYF

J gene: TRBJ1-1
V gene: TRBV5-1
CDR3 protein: CASSHHGSSTEAFF

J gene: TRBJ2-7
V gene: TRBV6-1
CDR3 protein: CASISRGSYEQYF

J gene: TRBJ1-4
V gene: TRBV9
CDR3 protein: CASSADTGLNEKLFF

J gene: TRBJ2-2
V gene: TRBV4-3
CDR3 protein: CASSSRAGLNTGELFF

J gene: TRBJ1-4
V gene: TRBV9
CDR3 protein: CASSPGQGWEKLFF

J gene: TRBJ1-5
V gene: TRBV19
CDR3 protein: CASSIRENSNQPQHF

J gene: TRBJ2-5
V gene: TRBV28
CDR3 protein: CASSFSGGRAQETQYF

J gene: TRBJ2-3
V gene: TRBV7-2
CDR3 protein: CASSRQLSTSTDTQYF

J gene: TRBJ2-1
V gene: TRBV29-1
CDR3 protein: CSQLLANEQFF

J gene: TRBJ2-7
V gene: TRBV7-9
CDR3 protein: CASSLGGLAGVEQYF

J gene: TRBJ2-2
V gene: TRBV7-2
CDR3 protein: CASSYLAGRNTGELFF

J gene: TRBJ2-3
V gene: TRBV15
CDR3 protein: CATSREVPSGGTYF

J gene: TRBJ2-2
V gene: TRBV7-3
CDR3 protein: CASSPSGTGELFF

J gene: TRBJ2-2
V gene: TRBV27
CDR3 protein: CASSFGLAGGELFF

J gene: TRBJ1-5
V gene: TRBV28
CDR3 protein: CASRRDRVMINQPQHF

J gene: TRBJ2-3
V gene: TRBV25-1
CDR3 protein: CATLDRVGPDTQYF

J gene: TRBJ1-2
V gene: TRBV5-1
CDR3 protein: CASSLARTGTGGYGYTF

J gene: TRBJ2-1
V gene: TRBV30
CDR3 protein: CAWSVQVYNEQFF

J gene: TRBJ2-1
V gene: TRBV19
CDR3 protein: CASSVSGSYNEQFF

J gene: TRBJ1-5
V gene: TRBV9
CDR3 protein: CASSVGGGRNQPQHF

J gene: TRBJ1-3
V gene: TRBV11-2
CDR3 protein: CASSLVEDRGAGSGNTIYF

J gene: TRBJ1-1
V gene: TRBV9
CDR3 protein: CASSVRETEAFF

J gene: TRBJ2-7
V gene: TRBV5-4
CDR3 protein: CASRYQGGGWNEQYF

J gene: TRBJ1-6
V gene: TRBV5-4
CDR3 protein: CASSKRRGNSPLHF

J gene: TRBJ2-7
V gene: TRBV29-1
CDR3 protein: CSVDHGSGEQYF

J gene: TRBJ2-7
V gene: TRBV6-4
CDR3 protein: CAPPSGGEHYEQYF

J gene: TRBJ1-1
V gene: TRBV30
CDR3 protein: CAWSRGTGGPMNTEAFF

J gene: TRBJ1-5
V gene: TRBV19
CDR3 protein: CASSIQGKGNQPQHF

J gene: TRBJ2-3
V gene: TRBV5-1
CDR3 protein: CASSAGRNTDTQYF

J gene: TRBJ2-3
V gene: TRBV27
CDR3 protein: CASSRDSIADTQYF

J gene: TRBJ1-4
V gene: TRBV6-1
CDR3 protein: CASSSRGWGEKLFF

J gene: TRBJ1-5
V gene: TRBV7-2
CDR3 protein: CASSLVRTGFNQPQHF

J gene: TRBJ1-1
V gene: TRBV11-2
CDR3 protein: CASSLVRFGGRATEAFF

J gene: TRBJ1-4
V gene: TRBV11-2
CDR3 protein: CASSLFLNEKLFF

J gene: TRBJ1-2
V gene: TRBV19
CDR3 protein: CASSNYYGYTF

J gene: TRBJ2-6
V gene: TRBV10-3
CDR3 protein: CAISENRVSGANVLTF

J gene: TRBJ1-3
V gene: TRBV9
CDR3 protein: CASSVLTGASGNTIYF

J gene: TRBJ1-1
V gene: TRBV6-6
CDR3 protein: CASSYSGGAGNTEAFF

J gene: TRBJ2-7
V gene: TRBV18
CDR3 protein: CASSPLRTSGSRGEQYF

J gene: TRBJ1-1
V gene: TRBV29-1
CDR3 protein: CSVEVGGQITEAFF

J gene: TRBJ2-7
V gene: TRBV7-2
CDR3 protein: CASSLESSVAVPYEQYF

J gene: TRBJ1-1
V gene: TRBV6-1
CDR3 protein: CASSSGLTEAFF

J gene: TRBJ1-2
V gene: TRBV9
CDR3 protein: CASSPGGPLVGYTF

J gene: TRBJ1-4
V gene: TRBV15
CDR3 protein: CATSRRGEKLFF

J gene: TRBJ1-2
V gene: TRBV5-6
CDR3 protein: CASSLQRGQYGYTF

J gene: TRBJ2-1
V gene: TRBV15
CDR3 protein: CATSETRPRYEQFF